Listed below are T cell receptor beta chains from one sample, sequenced in a study of a mutant IDH1 vaccine in newly diagnosed glioma. Repertoires were generated with immunoSEQ multiplex PCR, while TCRdb's copy carries only in-frame clones and drops some. The sample records 26,000 or so clones, around 80% being singletons. What these receptors recognize is not known. The specimen was PBMCs, collected from a glioma patient whose treatment included an IDH1 peptide vaccine. Receptor source: a woman younger than 45 with glioma. Each CDR3 is given without its conserved first and last residue. The order of the fields is V gene, J gene, CDR3 protein.

V: TRBV6-1
J: TRBJ2-5
CDR3: ATLGGWWQETQY

V: TRBV29-1
J: TRBJ2-1
CDR3: SVNKGLAGANEQF

V: TRBV7-8
J: TRBJ2-5
CDR3: ASSLRGPGLAGGGETQY

V: TRBV7-6
J: TRBJ2-5
CDR3: ASSLDVAGAAQETQY

V: TRBV27
J: TRBJ2-7
CDR3: ASSLRVGYEQY

V: TRBV5-6
J: TRBJ2-5
CDR3: ASSLVTGQETQY

V: TRBV7-2
J: TRBJ1-5
CDR3: ASSLETGLRGQPQH

V: TRBV5-6
J: TRBJ2-5
CDR3: ASSLSGGGRVETQY

V: TRBV29-1
J: TRBJ1-2
CDR3: SVADRGGYGYT

V: TRBV5-1
J: TRBJ2-5
CDR3: ASRLTSGSETQY

V: TRBV6-5
J: TRBJ1-1
CDR3: ASRNTGWEAF

V: TRBV9
J: TRBJ2-2
CDR3: ASSGSPNTGELF

V: TRBV6-6
J: TRBJ1-4
CDR3: ASSYQVGEKLF

V: TRBV27
J: TRBJ1-1
CDR3: ASSPRGVGITEAF

V: TRBV30
J: TRBJ1-4
CDR3: AWERGGGSQKLF

V: TRBV14
J: TRBJ1-1
CDR3: ASSQQGGMTEAF

V: TRBV4-1
J: TRBJ1-5
CDR3: ASSQVGQGDNQPQH

V: TRBV4-1
J: TRBJ1-2
CDR3: ASSQDGGNYGYT

V: TRBV7-9
J: TRBJ1-5
CDR3: ASSLDNQPQH

V: TRBV5-1
J: TRBJ2-7
CDR3: ASSSGGGGYEQY

V: TRBV25-1
J: TRBJ2-2
CDR3: ATKINTGTGELF

V: TRBV19
J: TRBJ1-3
CDR3: ASSGVEAISGNTIY

V: TRBV29-1
J: TRBJ2-4
CDR3: SVEAFGQGKNIQY

V: TRBV6-1
J: TRBJ2-5
CDR3: ASARTDTNQETQY

V: TRBV19
J: TRBJ2-1
CDR3: ASSPGTSGSNEQF

V: TRBV18
J: TRBJ1-2
CDR3: ASSPGQVYGYT

V: TRBV19
J: TRBJ1-5
CDR3: ASNDQGNQPQH

V: TRBV9
J: TRBJ1-1
CDR3: ASSVGVGKNTEAF

V: TRBV5-1
J: TRBJ2-7
CDR3: ASSGQGQGKVGEQY

V: TRBV4-3
J: TRBJ2-1
CDR3: ASSQDRGTHNEQF

V: TRBV2
J: TRBJ1-4
CDR3: ASTMGDFGGEKLF

V: TRBV5-1
J: TRBJ2-1
CDR3: ASSFRNEQF

V: TRBV18
J: TRBJ2-5
CDR3: ASSPPQLGAQY

V: TRBV29-1
J: TRBJ2-7
CDR3: SALLGGHYEQY

V: TRBV5-1
J: TRBJ1-6
CDR3: ASSRDRIGSPLH

V: TRBV7-4
J: TRBJ1-1
CDR3: ASSFRTGGGVAF

V: TRBV5-6
J: TRBJ1-5
CDR3: ASSLANSELRPQH

V: TRBV2
J: TRBJ2-7
CDR3: ASSGDRGREQY

V: TRBV6-6
J: TRBJ2-5
CDR3: ASSSRTSGGGETQY

V: TRBV5-1
J: TRBJ2-5
CDR3: ASSPAGTSGETQY

V: TRBV19
J: TRBJ1-5
CDR3: ASSIRGEFNQPQH

V: TRBV6-5
J: TRBJ1-4
CDR3: ASSPGFLDEKLF

V: TRBV2
J: TRBJ2-7
CDR3: ASSPRDSYEQY

V: TRBV6-1
J: TRBJ2-7
CDR3: ASSEVQAFAYEQY

V: TRBV6-5
J: TRBJ2-2
CDR3: ASSTGPYTGELF